The clone carrying this TCR beta chain appeared a few times. Described time point: pre-treatment sample, taken before nivolumab and TIL therapy. This was the immunoSEQ v3 assay. Profiled with immunoSEQ multiplex PCR; TCRdb holds only in-frame clones, not every one. The table lists roughly 11,000 clones, 60% to 80% of them singletons, with roughly a tenth in the top ten. These data are taken from a study of TIL therapy for anti-PD-1-resistant metastatic lung cancer. Germline-derived CDR1 and CDR2 are LGHNA and YSLEER. Trimming removed 0 bases from V and 6 bases from J; junction bases left unmatched: 8. The CDR3 contains 18 residues.

The rearrangement links TRBV4-3 to TRBJ2-2; 12 bases are a match to TRBD2. The starting material was blood, obtained at baseline. The source of this sequence is a person aged 25-85 years with non-small cell lung cancer. CDR3 region: CASSQDSVGLAGPGELFF. The CDR3, as DNA: TGCGCCAGCAGCCAAGATAGCGTCGGACTAGCGGGACCCGGGGAGCTGTTTTTT.